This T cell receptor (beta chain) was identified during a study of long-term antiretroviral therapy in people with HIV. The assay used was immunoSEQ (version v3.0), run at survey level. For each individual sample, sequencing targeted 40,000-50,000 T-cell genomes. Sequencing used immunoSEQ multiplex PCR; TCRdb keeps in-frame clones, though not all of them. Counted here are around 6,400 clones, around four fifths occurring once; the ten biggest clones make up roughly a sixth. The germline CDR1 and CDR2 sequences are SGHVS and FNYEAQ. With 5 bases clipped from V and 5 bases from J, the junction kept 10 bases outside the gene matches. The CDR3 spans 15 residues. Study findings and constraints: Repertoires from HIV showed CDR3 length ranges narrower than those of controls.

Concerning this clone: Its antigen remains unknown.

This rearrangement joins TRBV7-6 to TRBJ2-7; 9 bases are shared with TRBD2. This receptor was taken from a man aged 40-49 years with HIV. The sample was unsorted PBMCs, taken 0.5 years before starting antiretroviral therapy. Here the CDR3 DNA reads TGTGCCAGCAGCCTCAACGCGGGGGGGCTGAACGAGCAGTACTTC. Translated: CASSLNAGGLNEQYF.